This entry concerns a single T cell receptor (beta chain). What it binds is not known. The sample has other DNA sequences that encode this CDR3 too. The record originates from a study of cytomegalovirus exposure and HLA in healthy donors. Study context: In an early release, HLA-typed donors contributed 80 million to 95 million unique TCR sequences. Study-wide findings and caveats: Several of the most significant clusters were apparently associated with common viral pathogens in a later analysis. Most subjects had HLA-A and HLA-B alleles reportedly predicted accurately by TCR beta sequences. Within an earlier analysis, most TCR beta V segments proved productive either about 90% or about 30% of the time.

Germline V gene data show CDR1 as MNHNS and CDR2 as SASEGT. Trimming pared 6 bases from V and 2 bases from J, leaving 10 bases between. The CDR3 has 13 amino acids. PCR amplification relied on 60 Vbeta primers (plus 13 Jbeta primers). Measured with immunoSEQ multiplex PCR; TCRdb has only the in-frame clones, and not every one. The sample has 150,000 to 200,000 clones, 75% to 80% seen once. This TCR derives from a man aged 35-49 years in good health and CMV-seropositive. The chain couples TRBV6-1 to TRBJ2-5; D is possibly TRBD1 (6 bases). The sequenced sample was PBMCs. CDR3 in DNA: TGTGCCAGCAGGAGGACAGTTCAAGAGACCCAGTACTTC. It translates to CASRRTVQETQYF.